Each of the 27 T cell receptor beta chains below was sequenced from the same sample in a study of post-analysis software for immune sequencing data. Notes on the study in general: Among 5 or 6 TRBV segments more frequent in patients than controls were TRBV5-6, TRBV5-1 and TRBV20-1.

Carried by the TCR beta cDNA libraries were unique molecular identifiers. TCRdb reanalysed the PCR reads using MiXCR and keeps one entry per CDR3 protein. The sample has 650,000 to 850,000 distinct CDR3 sequences, 46% seen once. Their antigens remain unidentified. What was sequenced was blood. These receptors originate from a girl between 10 and 17 years old with multiple sclerosis.

The J gene is TRBJ2-1, the V gene TRBV7-2, with TRBD1 matching 9 bases. Unmatched junction bases numbered 17, after V lost 5 bases and J lost 15 bases. Germline V lookup: CDR1 SGHTA, CDR2 FQGNSA. The CDR3 loop spans 15 amino acids. CDR3 amino acids: CASSPMTGGGLAAFF. CDR3 nucleotides: TGTGCCAGCAGCCCAATGACAGGGGGAGGCCTAGCGGCGTTCTTC.

This clonotype has more than one count but fewer than ten. The chain couples TRBV12-3 or TRBV12-4 to TRBJ2-5; 10 nucleotides match TRBD2. The CDR3 has 15 amino acids. With 6 bases clipped from V and 5 bases from J, the junction kept 9 bases outside the gene matches. The CDR3 sequence: CASSRGTSVLETQYF. CDR3 nucleotide sequence: TGTGCCAGCAGCCGCGGGACTAGCGTCTTGGAGACCCAGTACTTC.

This chain uses TRBV9 with TRBJ1-2, with unresolved D. CDR3 size: 12 residues. V shed 6 bases and J shed 6 bases, with 12 bases lying between them. Germline V lookup: CDR1 SGDLS, CDR2 YYNGEE. CDR3 in DNA: TGTGCCAGCACCAGAACAGCAAATGGCTACACCTTC. Residues: CASTRTANGYTF.

This clonotype has just a few counts. V is TRBV11-2 and J is TRBJ2-7; TRBD1 matches 8 bases. V was pared by 4 bases and J by 2 bases, with 7 bases of the junction left unmatched. The germline gives CDR1 SGHAT, CDR2 FQNNGV. The CDR3 covers 15 residues. Here the CDR3 DNA reads TGTGCCAGCAGCTCGCGGGACAGGCCTACCTACGAGCAGTACTTC. Translated: CASSSRDRPTYEQYF.

As for this clonotype: At one end, the junction sequence differs from germline, possibly due to a read error. The CDR3 loop reads CAGSFYTGELFF. The DNA of the CDR3 is TGTGCCGGCAGTTTTTACACCGGGGAGCTGTTTTTT. The chain employs TRBV6-5 and TRBJ2-2; no reliable D call. Germline CDR1 MNHEY, CDR2 SVGAGI. CDR3 length equals 12 residues.

This clonotype has only a few counts. V gene TRBV5-1 combines with J gene TRBJ2-7; no clear D gene. Looked up from germline, CDR1 is SGHRS and CDR2 is YFSETQ. V lost 2 bases, J lost 0 bases, and 9 bases lay in between. This CDR3 contains 14 residues. In DNA form, the CDR3 reads TGCGCCAGCAGCTTACGGGCCCCCTCCTACGAGCAGTACTTC. The encoded protein is CASSLRAPSYEQYF.

The rearrangement joins TRBV14 to TRBJ2-1; 8 nucleotides agree with TRBD2. The CDR3 contains 13 residues. V lost 8 bases to trimming and J lost 6 bases; unmatched junction nucleotides: 6. The germline V gene encodes CDR1 SGHDN and CDR2 FVKESK. CDR3 sequence (DNA): TGTGCCAGCGCGGGGGGAGTAGGCAATGAGCAGTTCTTC. Protein sequence: CASAGGVGNEQFF.

This chain joins TRBV20-1 and TRBJ1-5; D perhaps matches TRBD1 (6 bases). V shed 3 bases and J shed 2 bases, with 20 bases lying between them. Germline V lookup: CDR1 DFQATT, CDR2 SNEGSKA (reference sequence). The CDR3 has 17 residues. This CDR3 is CSASLGGPLGGNQPQHF. The CDR3 bases are TGCAGTGCTAGTTTGGGGGGGCCCCTGGGGGGCAATCAGCCCCAGCATTTT.

This clonotype was found a few times. The chain couples TRBV7-9 to TRBJ2-1; 8 nucleotides match TRBD2. There are 15 residues in the CDR3. V was clipped by 7 bases and J by 0 bases; unmatched bases: 5. Looked up from germline, CDR1 is SEHNR and CDR2 is FQNEAQ (reference sequence). The CDR3 sequence: CASNSLAGSYNEQFF. The CDR3 bases are TGTGCCAGCAATAGTCTAGCGGGCTCCTACAATGAGCAGTTCTTC.

The V and J genes are TRBV10-3 and TRBJ1-2; TRBD1 is a possible D gene (5 bases). The CDR3 has 12 residues. Germline V gene data show CDR1 as ENHRY and CDR2 as SYGVKD. The V end lost 4 bases, the J end lost 6 bases, and 9 bases lay between the germline ends. The CDR3 sequence: CAISGQTDGYTF. DNA of the CDR3: TGTGCCATCAGTGGACAGACGGATGGCTACACCTTC.

The genes are TRBV29-1 and TRBJ2-7, with D possibly TRBD1 on 6 matching bases. CDR1 and CDR2 (germline): SQVTM, ANQGSEA. Trimming took 7 bases from V and 2 from J, leaving 15 bases between them. This CDR3 comprises 13 residues. The CDR3 sequence is CSAGRDKTYEQYF. The CDR3 bases are TGCAGCGCCGGCCGGGACAAGACCTACGAGCAGTACTTC.

The V gene is TRBV6-5, the J gene TRBJ1-2; D may be TRBD1 (5 bases). The CDR3 sequence is 14 residues long. V shed 7 bases and J shed 7 bases, with 19 bases lying between them. The germline V gene has CDR1 MNHEY and CDR2 SVGAGI. The DNA for the CDR3 is TGTGCCAGCACCGGGGGGACCGGGGTACGTGGCTACACCTTC. Its protein product is CASTGGTGVRGYTF.

The chain has TRBV27 and TRBJ1-1, with D unresolved. Germline V gene lookup returns CDR1 MNHEY and CDR2 SMNVEV (reference sequence). The CDR3 consists of 12 residues. V shed 8 bases and J shed 4 bases, with 11 bases lying between them. The CDR3 loop is CASGELGTEAFF. In DNA form, the CDR3 reads TGTGCCAGCGGTGAGTTAGGCACTGAAGCTTTCTTT.

J is TRBJ2-7 and V is TRBV4-2; D unresolved. Germline loops: CDR1 LGHNA, CDR2 YNFKEQ. The CDR3 spans 13 residues. Between the trimmed V and J ends, which lost 0 bases and 3 bases, there was a span of 6 bases. CDR3 in DNA: TGTGCCAGCAGCCAAGAAGGTCTCTACGAGCAGTACTTC. Amino acids: CASSQEGLYEQYF.

The chain links TRBV7-9 to TRBJ2-7; maybe TRBD2 (7 bases). Germline V gene data show CDR1 as SEHNR and CDR2 as FQNEAQ (reference sequence). The CDR3 has 19 amino acids. V was trimmed by 7 bases and J by 0 bases, leaving 28 bases between them. CDR3 residues: CASNPFVAGATTSSYEQYF. The CDR3 region has the DNA TGTGCCAGCAACCCCTTTGTGGCGGGGGCAACTACGAGCTCCTACGAGCAGTACTTC.

The chain links TRBV5-1 to TRBJ2-1; 7 bases are shared with TRBD2. The V and J ends lost 0 bases and 10 bases, in that order; junction bases with no gene match: 1. Germline V lookup: CDR1 SGHRS, CDR2 YFSETQ. The CDR3 has 12 residues. Here the CDR3 DNA reads TGCGCCAGCAGCTTGGGGGACTACGAGCAGTTCTTC. It translates to CASSLGDYEQFF.

V usage is TRBV12-3 or TRBV12-4 and J usage is TRBJ2-5; TRBD2 might be the D (6 bases). The length of the CDR3 is 13 residues. Trimming cost V 5 bases and J 11 bases, with 18 bases left between them. The CDR3 nucleotides read TGTGCCAGCAGTACCTACGGGGGAAGGGAGCAGTACTTC. Its protein is CASSTYGGREQYF.

The chain employs TRBV6-1 and TRBJ1-5; a weak D match, TRBD1 (5 bases). This CDR3 is 14 amino acids long. Germline V gene lookup returns CDR1 MNHNS and CDR2 SASEGT. Trimming shortened V by 2 bases and J by 6 bases, and 11 bases separated the two germline ends. The DNA for the CDR3 is TGTGCCAGCAGTGAACTAGGGGCGGGTCAGCCCCAGCATTTT. Translated, it gives CASSELGAGQPQHF.

J is TRBJ1-4 and V is TRBV6-6; TRBD1 matches at 9 bases. With 6 bases clipped from V and 6 bases from J, the junction kept 5 bases outside the gene matches. The CDR3 runs to 14 residues. Germline V lookup: CDR1 MNHNY, CDR2 SVGAGI (reference sequence). CDR3 nucleotides: TGTGCCAGCAGACCGACAGGGGGTGATGAAAAACTGTTTTTT. It codes for CASRPTGGDEKLFF.

The rearrangement uses TRBV21-1 and TRBJ1-4; TRBD1 reflects the table's D call only, with no check against the DNA. TRBV21-1 is shown as a pseudogene. The CDR3 consists of 14 residues. The DNA of the CDR3 is TGTGCCAGCACTCGGACAGACGGGTGTGAAAAACTGTTTTTT. It yields the protein CASTRTDGCEKLFF.

This clonotype was observed a handful of times. The V and J genes are TRBV7-3 and TRBJ2-3; 9 nucleotides agree with TRBD1. The CDR3 sequence is 16 residues long. The germline gives CDR1 SGHTA, CDR2 FQGTGA. Unmatched junction bases numbered 10, after V lost 5 bases and J lost 4 bases. The CDR3 DNA reads as TGTGCCAGCAGCCCCGGGACAGGGCGACAAGCAGATACGCAGTATTTT. This gives the protein CASSPGTGRQADTQYF.

The chain employs TRBV12-3 or TRBV12-4 and TRBJ1-2; 7 bases are shared with TRBD1. The CDR3 runs 15 residues. J was trimmed by 1 base and V by 5 bases; bases with no gene match: 7. The CDR3 DNA sequence: TGTGCCAGCAGTCCCGGGACAGCTTTTAACTATGGCTACACCTTC. Encoded protein: CASSPGTAFNYGYTF.

This chain connects TRBV7-8 to TRBJ2-1; D may correspond to TRBD1 or TRBD2 (6 bases each). The J call could be wrong; TRBJ2-7 is a better fit for the DNA end. The germline gives CDR1 SGHVS, CDR2 FQNEAQ. CDR3 length: 15 residues. CDR3 sequence (DNA): TGTGCCAGCAGCTTCGCGAGGGGGACTTACAATGAGCAGTACTTC. This codes for CASSFARGTYNEQYF.

This clonotype was detected ten times or more. This chain's CDR3 is CSVEVGSYEQYF. The CDR3 region has the DNA TGCAGCGTTGAAGTGGGGTCCTACGAGCAGTACTTC. This chain connects TRBV29-1 to TRBJ2-7, with D unresolved. Per germline, CDR1 SQVTM and CDR2 ANQGSEA. The CDR3 extends over 12 amino acids. The germline V and J ends were trimmed by 1 base and 1 base, with 5 bases remaining between them.

This clonotype was detected a few times. The chain couples TRBV20-1 to TRBJ2-7, with a weak D call TRBD2 (6 bases). Per the germline V gene, CDR1 is DFQATT and CDR2 is SNEGSKA (reference sequence). V shed 5 bases and J shed 3 bases, with 17 bases lying between them. The CDR3 extends over 14 amino acids. CDR3 sequence: CSALRDWAGYEQYF. The CDR3 bases are TGCAGTGCTCTCCGGGACTGGGCGGGCTACGAGCAGTACTTC.

Regarding this clonotype: At one of its ends the junction is not consistent with the germline gene, which may arise from a read error. The gene calls are TRBV6-5 and TRBJ2-7; the match to TRBD1 covers 12 bases. CDR3 length: 13 residues. Germline lookup yields CDR1 MNHEY and CDR2 SVGAGI. CDR3 residues: CASGTGGSYGQYF. The CDR3 nucleotides read TGTGCCAGCGGGACAGGGGGCTCCTACGGGCAGTACTTC.

The rearrangement joins TRBV30 to TRBJ2-3, with D perhaps matching TRBD2 (6 bases). Germline V gives CDR1 GTSNPN, CDR2 SVGIG (reference sequence). The CDR3 runs to 9 residues. The CDR3 protein is CVLGGTQYF. DNA of the CDR3: TGTGTCCTGGGAGGTACGCAGTATTTT.